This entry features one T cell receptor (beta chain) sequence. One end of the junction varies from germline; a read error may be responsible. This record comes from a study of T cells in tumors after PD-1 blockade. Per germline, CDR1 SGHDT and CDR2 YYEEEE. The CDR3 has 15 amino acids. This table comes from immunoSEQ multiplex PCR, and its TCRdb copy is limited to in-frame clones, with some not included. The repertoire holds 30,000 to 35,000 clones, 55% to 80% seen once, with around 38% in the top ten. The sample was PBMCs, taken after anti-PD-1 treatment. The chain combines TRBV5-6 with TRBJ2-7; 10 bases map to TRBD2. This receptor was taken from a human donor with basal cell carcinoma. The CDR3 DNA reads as TGTGCCAGCAGCCCTTCACTAGCGGGACTATCCCCGGGGGACTTC. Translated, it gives CASSPSLAGLSPGDF. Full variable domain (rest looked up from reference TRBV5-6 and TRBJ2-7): DAGVTQSPTHLIKTRGQQVTLRCSPKSGHDTVSWYQQALGQGPQFIFQYYEEEERQRGNFPDRFSGHQFPNYSSELNVNALLLGDSALYLCASSPSLAGLSPGDFGPGTRLTVT.